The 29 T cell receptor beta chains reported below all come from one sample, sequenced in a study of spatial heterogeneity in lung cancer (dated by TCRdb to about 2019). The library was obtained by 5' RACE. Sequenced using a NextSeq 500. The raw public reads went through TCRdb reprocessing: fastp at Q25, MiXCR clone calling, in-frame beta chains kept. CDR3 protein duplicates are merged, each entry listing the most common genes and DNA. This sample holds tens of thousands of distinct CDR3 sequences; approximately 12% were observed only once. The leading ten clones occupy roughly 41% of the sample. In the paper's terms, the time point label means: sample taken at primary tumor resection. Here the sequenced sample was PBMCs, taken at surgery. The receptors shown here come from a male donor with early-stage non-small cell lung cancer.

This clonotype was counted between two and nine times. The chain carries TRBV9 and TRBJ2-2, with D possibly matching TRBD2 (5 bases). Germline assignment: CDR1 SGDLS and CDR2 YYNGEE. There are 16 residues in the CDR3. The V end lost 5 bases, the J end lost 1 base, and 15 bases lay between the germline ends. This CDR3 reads CASRRETGMNTGELFF. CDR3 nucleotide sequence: TGTGCCAGCAGGAGGGAGACCGGTATGAACACCGGGGAGCTGTTTTTT.

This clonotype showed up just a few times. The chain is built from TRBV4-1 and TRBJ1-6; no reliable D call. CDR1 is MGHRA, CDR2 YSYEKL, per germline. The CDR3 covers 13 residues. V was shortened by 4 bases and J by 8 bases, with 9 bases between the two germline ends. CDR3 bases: TGCGCCAGCAGCCCCGTCCTGGATTCACCCCTCCACTTT. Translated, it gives CASSPVLDSPLHF.

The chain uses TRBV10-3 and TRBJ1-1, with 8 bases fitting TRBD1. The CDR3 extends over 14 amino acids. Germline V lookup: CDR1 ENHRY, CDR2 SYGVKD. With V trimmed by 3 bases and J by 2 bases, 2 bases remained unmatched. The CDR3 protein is CAISEGQGNTEAFF. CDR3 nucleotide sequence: TGTGCCATCAGTGAAGGACAGGGAAACACTGAAGCTTTCTTT.

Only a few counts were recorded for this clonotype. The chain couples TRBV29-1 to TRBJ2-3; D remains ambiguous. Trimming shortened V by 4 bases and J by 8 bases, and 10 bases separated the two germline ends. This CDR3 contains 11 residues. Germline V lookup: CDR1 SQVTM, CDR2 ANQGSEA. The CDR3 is CSVGSMGTQYF. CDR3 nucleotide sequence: TGCAGCGTTGGGTCCATGGGTACGCAGTATTTT.

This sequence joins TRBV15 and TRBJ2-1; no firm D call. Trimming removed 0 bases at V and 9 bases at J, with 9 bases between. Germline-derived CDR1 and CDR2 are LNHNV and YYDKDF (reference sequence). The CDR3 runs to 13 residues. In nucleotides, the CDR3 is TGTGCCACCAGCAGAGATCTACGGCGTGAGCAGTTCTTC. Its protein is CATSRDLRREQFF.

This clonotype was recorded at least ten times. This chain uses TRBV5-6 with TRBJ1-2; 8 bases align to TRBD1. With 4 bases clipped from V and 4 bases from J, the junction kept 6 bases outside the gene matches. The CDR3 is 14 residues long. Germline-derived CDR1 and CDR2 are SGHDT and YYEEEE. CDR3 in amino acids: CASSSRGQGYGYTF. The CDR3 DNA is TGTGCCAGCAGCAGCAGAGGACAGGGCTATGGCTACACCTTC.

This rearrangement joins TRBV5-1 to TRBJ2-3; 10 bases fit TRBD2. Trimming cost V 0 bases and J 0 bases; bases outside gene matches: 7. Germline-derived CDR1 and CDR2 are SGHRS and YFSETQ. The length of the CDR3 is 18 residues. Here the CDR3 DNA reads TGCGCCAGCAGCTTGGAGCTAGCGGGAGTCTCTAGCACAGATACGCAGTATTTT. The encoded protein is CASSLELAGVSSTDTQYF.

The DNA of the CDR3 is TGCAGTGCCATTACTGGACTAGGAAGCACAGATACGCAGTATTTT. Encoded protein: CSAITGLGSTDTQYF. V usage is TRBV20-1 and J usage is TRBJ2-3, with TRBD2 matching over 7 bases. The CDR3 runs to 15 residues. Trimming removed 6 bases from V and 0 bases from J; junction bases left unmatched: 9. In germline, CDR1 is DFQATT, CDR2 SNEGSKA (reference sequence).

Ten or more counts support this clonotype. This chain's CDR3 is CASSSSGGAFAYNEQFF. The CDR3 nucleotides read TGTGCCAGCAGCTCTAGCGGGGGGGCTTTTGCCTACAATGAGCAGTTCTTC. V usage is TRBV9 and J usage is TRBJ2-1; 12 positions agree with TRBD2. The V gene end was trimmed by 4 bases and the J gene end by 2 bases; junction bases not matched to a gene: 7. Germline CDR1 reads SGDLS; CDR2 reads YYNGEE. The length of the CDR3 is 17 residues.

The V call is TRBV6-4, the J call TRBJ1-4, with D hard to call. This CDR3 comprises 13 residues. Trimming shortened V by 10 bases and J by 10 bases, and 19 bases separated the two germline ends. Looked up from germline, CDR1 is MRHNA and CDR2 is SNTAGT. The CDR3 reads CAIKLQPRRKLFF. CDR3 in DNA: TGTGCCATCAAGCTACAGCCTAGAAGAAAACTGTTTTTT.

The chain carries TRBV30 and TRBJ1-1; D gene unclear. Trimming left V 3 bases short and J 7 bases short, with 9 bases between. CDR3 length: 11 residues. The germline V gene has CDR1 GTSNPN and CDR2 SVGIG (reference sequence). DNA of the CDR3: TGTGCCTGGAGGGATCAATTTGAAGCTTTCTTT. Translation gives CAWRDQFEAFF.

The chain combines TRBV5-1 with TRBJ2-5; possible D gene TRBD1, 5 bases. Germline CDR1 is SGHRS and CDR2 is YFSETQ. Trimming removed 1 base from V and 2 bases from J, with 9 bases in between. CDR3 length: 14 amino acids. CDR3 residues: CASSLFSGQETQYF. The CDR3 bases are TGCGCCAGCAGCTTGTTTTCAGGGCAAGAGACCCAGTACTTC.

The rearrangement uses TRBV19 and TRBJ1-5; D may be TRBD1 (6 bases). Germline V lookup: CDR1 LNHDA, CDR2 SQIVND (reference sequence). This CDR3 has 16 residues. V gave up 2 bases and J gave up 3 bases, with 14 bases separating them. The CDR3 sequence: CASSIQTRQANQPQHF. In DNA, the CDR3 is TGTGCCAGTAGTATACAGACGCGACAGGCCAATCAGCCCCAGCATTTT.

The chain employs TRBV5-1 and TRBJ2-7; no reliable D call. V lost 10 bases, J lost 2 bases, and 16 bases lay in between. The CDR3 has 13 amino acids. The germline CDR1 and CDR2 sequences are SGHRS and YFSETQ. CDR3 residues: CAYPRVVPYEQYF. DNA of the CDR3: TGCGCCTACCCAAGGGTAGTGCCCTACGAGCAGTACTTC.

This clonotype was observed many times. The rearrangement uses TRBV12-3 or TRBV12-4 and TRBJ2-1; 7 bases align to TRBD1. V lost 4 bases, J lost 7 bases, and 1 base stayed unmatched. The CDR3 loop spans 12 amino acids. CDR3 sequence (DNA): TGTGCCAGCAGTTCAGGGGGTAATGAGCAGTTCTTC. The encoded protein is CASSSGGNEQFF.

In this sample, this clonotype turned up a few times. The CDR3 loop reads CSVENIQNTKAFF. In DNA, the CDR3 is TGCAGCGTTGAAAACATCCAAAACACCAAAGCTTTCTTT. The rearrangement uses TRBV29-1 and TRBJ1-1; D unclear. Trimming pared 2 bases from V and 9 bases from J, leaving 16 bases between. Looked up from germline, CDR1 is SQVTM and CDR2 is ANQGSEA. CDR3 length equals 13 residues.

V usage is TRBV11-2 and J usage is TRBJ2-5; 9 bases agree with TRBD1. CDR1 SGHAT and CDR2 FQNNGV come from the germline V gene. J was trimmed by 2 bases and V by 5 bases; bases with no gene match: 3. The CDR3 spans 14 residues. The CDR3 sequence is CASSGDREQETQYF. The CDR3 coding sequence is TGTGCCAGCAGCGGGGACAGGGAGCAAGAGACCCAGTACTTC.

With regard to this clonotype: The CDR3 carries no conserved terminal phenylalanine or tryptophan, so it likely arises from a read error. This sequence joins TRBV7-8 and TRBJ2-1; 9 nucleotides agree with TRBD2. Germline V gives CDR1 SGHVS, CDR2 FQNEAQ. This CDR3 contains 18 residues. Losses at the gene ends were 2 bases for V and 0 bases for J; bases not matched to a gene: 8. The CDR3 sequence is CASSLYGSGSSSYNEQFL. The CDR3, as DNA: TGTGCCAGCAGCTTATATGGTAGCGGGAGCAGCTCCTACAATGAGCAGTTCCTC.

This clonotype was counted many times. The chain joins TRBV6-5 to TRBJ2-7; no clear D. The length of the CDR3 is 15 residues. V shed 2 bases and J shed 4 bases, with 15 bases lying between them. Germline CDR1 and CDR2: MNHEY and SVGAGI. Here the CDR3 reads CASSYQPPPLYEQYF. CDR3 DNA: TGTGCCAGCAGTTACCAGCCACCTCCGCTTTACGAGCAGTACTTC.

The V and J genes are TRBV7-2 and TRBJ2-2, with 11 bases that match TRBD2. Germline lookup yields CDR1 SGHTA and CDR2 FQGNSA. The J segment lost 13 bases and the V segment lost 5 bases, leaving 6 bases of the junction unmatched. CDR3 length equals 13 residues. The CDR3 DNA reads TGTGCCAGCAGCCAAACTAGCGGGAGTGGGCTGTTTTTT. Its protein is CASSQTSGSGLFF.

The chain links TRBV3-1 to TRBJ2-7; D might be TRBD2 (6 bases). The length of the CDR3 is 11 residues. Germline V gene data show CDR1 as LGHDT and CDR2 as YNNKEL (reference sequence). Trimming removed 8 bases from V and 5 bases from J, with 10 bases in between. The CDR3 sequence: CASRGKHEQYF. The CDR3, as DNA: TGTGCCAGCCGGGGGAAGCACGAGCAGTACTTC.

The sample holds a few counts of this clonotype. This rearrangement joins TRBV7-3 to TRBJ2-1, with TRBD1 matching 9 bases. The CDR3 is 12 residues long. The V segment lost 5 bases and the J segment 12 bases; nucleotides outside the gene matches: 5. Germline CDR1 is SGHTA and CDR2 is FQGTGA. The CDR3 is CASSRDRERQFF. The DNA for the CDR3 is TGTGCCAGCAGCCGGGACAGGGAGCGGCAGTTCTTC.

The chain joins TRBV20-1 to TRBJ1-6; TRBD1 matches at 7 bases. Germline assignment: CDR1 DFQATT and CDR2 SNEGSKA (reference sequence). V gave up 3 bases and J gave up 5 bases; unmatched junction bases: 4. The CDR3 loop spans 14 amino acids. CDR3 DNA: TGCAGTGCTAGGGGACAGCCTGATAATTCACCCCTCCACTTT. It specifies CSARGQPDNSPLHF.

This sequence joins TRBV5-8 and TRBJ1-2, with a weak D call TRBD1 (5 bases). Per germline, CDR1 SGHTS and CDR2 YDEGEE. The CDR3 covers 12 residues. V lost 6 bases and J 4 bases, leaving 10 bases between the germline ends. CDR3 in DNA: TGTGCCAGCACGGCAGGGCTCTATGGCTACACCTTC. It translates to CASTAGLYGYTF.

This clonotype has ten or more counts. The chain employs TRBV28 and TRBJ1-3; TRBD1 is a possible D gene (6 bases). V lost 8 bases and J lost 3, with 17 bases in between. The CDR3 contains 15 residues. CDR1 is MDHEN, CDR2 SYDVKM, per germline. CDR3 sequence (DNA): TGTGCCAGCGAAGGGACATGGGCAGGTGGAAACACCATATATTTT. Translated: CASEGTWAGGNTIYF.

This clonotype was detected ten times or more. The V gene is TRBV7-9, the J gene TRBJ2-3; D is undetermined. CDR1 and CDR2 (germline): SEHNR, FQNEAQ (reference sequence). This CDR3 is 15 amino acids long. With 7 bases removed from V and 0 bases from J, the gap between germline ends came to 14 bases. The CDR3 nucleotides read TGTGCCAGCACCTCCTTACGACTGAGCACAGATACGCAGTATTTT. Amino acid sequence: CASTSLRLSTDTQYF.

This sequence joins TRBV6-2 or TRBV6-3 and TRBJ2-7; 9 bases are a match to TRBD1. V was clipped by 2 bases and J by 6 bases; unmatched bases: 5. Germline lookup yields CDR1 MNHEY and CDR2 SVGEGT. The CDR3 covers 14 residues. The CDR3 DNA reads TGTGCCAGCAGTTACCGCCGGACAGGGGCCGAGCAGTACTTC. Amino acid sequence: CASSYRRTGAEQYF.

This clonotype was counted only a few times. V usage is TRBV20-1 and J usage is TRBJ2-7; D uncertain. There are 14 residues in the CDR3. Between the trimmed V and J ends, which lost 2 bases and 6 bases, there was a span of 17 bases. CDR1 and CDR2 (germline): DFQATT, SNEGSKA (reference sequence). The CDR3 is CSARRVWESGEQYF. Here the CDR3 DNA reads TGCAGTGCTAGAAGGGTTTGGGAATCGGGCGAGCAGTACTTC.

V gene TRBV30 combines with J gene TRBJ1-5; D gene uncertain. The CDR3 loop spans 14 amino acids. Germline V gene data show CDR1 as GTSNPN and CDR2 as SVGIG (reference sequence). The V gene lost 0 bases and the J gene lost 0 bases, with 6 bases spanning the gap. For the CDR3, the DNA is TGTGCCTGGAGTGTATTAGATAGCAATCAGCCCCAGCATTTT. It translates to CAWSVLDSNQPQHF.